Sequencing of this T cell receptor (beta chain) was carried out in a study of control samples from healthy donors and cancer patients. The V gene end was trimmed by 2 bases and the J gene end by 1 base; junction bases not matched to a gene: 13. Germline V gene lookup returns CDR1 KGHSH and CDR2 LQKENI. The CDR3 runs 19 residues. The data were produced by immunoSEQ multiplex PCR, yet TCRdb's version contains in-frame clones alone and is incomplete. This table holds tens of thousands of clones, roughly 90% found once. The specimen was PBMCs. The sequence was collected from a woman aged 60 to 75 with head and neck cancer. The V gene is TRBV18, the J gene TRBJ1-4; 7 nucleotides line up with TRBD1. The CDR3, as DNA: TGTGCCAGCTCACCAGAGAGCGCGGGCAGGGGGAGAACTAATGAAAAACTGTTTTTT. Amino acids: CASSPESAGRGRTNEKLFF. The full variable domain, rest sourced from reference TRBV18 and TRBJ1-4, is NAGVMQNPRHLVRRRGQEARLRCSPMKGHSHVYWYRQLPEEGLKFMVYLQKENIIDESGMPKERFSAEFPKEGPSILRIQQVVRGDSAAYFCASSPESAGRGRTNEKLFFGSGTQLSVL.